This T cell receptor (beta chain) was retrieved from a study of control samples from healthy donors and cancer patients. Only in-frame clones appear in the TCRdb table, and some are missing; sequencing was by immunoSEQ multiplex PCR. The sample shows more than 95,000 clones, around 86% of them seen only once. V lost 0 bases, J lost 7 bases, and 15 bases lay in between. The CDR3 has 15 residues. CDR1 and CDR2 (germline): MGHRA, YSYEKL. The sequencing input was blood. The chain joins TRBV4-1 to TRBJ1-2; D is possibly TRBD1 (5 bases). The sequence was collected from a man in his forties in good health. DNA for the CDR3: TGCGCCAGCAGCCAAGATTTTAGTGGGGCAACTGGCTACACCTTC. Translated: CASSQDFSGATGYTF.